The clone carrying this T cell receptor (beta chain) was seen a handful of times. Its antigen is unidentified. This sample was included in a study of T cell repertoires in cytomegalovirus infection. Study details: Well-studied HLA-B-restricted CMV epitopes were used in the study alongside recently identified HLA-C-restricted ones. It can be stated that public TCR beta signatures indicated CMV infection as well as a matching HLA type.

Study results and caveats: Using cumulative public TCR beta family frequency, the authors identified those who carried CMV together with the relevant HLA. Predominance within the ex vivo response was attributable to HLA-C-restricted CMV-specific TCR beta clonotypes.

Trimming left V 6 bases short and J 11 bases short, with 16 bases between. The CDR3 runs to 12 residues. TCRdb used MiXCR to reprocess the reads, holding one entry per CDR3 protein. The top ten hold around an eighth of the sample, which has about 360,000 distinct CDR3 sequences, about 35% seen once. The chain carries TRBV12-3 or TRBV12-4 and TRBJ1-1, with a weak D call TRBD1 (6 bases). The clonotype comes from a human donor in good health (CMV status not recorded). Some clones in this sample may be carry-over from other donors' samples. The sequencing here drew on cultured PBMCs, taken from culture after CMV antigen stimulation. The CDR3 DNA sequence: TGTGCCAGCAGCGTATTACAGGGAGATGCTTTCTTT. Translation: CASSVLQGDAFF.